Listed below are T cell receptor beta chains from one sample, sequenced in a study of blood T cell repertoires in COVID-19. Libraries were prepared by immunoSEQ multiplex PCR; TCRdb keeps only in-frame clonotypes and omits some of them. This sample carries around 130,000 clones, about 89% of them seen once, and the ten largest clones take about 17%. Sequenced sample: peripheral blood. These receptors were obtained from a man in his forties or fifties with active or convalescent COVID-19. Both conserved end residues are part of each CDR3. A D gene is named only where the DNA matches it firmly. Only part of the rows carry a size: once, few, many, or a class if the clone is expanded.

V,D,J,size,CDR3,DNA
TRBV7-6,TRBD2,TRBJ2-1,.,CASSLGSSGSKNEQFF,TGTGCCAGCAGCTTAGGCTCTAGCGGGAGTAAGAATGAGCAGTTCTTC
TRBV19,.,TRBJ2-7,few,CASSIEGQHDEQYF,TGTGCCAGTAGTATAGAGGGACAACACGACGAGCAGTACTTC
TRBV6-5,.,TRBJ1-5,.,CASSRRWGNQPQHF,TGTGCCAGCAGTCGGAGGTGGGGCAATCAGCCCCAGCATTTT
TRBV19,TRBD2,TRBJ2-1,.,CASSPEREPGLNEQFF,TGTGCCAGTAGTCCCGAGCGGGAACCGGGTCTCAATGAGCAGTTCTTC
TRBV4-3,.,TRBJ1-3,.,CASSRSPGYTIYF,TGCGCCAGCAGTCGCAGCCCGGGTTACACCATATATTTT
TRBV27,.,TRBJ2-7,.,CASRAIPEGYEQYF,TGTGCCAGCAGAGCGATACCAGAAGGCTACGAGCAGTACTTC
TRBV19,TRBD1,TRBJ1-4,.,CASRIWRGTGPRSVEKLFF,TGTGCCAGTAGAATATGGAGAGGGACAGGGCCCCGGTCGGTCGAAAAACTGTTTTTT
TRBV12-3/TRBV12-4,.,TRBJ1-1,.,CASSRAGQWEAFF,TGTGCCAGCAGCCGCGCCGGACAGTGGGAAGCTTTCTTT
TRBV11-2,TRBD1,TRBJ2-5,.,CASSRDRSETQYF,TGTGCCAGCAGCCGGGACAGGTCAGAGACCCAGTACTTC
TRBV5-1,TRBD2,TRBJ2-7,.,CASGREGYEQYF,TGCGCCAGCGGTAGGGAGGGCTACGAGCAGTACTTC
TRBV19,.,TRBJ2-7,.,CASRGRLGYEQYF,TGTGCCAGTCGAGGCAGACTGGGCTACGAGCAGTACTTC
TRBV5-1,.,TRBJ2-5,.,CASSPGLDRETQYF,TGCGCCAGTTCCCCGGGGCTCGACAGGGAGACCCAGTACTTC
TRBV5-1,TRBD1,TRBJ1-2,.,CASSLTGQGARYGYTF,TGCGCCAGCAGCTTGACCGGACAGGGGGCGAGGTATGGCTACACCTTC
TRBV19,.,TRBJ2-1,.,CATGGAALSYNEQFF,TGTGCCACGGGTGGGGCGGCACTTTCCTACAATGAGCAGTTCTTC
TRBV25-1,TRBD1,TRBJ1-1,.,CASSAYRGPMNTEAFF,TGTGCCAGCAGTGCCTACAGGGGGCCGATGAACACTGAAGCTTTCTTT
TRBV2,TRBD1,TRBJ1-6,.,CASRDRVESPLHF,TGTGCCAGCAGGGACAGGGTGGAATCACCCCTCCACTTT
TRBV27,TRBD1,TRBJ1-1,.,CASSQPTGGAFF,TGTGCCAGCAGTCAGCCTACAGGGGGAGCTTTCTTT
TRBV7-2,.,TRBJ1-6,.,CASSLAAGSDSPLHF,TGTGCCAGCAGCTTAGCGGCAGGGTCGGATTCACCCCTCCACTTT
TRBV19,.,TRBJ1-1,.,CASSTQGGTEAFF,TGTGCCAGTAGTACACAAGGGGGCACTGAAGCTTTCTTT
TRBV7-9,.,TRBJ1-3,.,CASSLPPGGKGNTIYF,TGTGCCAGCAGCTTACCTCCGGGGGGCAAAGGAAACACCATATATTTT
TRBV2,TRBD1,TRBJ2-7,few,CASSISTGVGGEQYF,TGTGCCAGCAGTATTTCGACAGGGGTCGGAGGCGAGCAGTACTTC